Listed below are T cell receptor beta chains from one sample, sequenced in a study of blood T cell repertoires in COVID-19. The protocol was immunoSEQ multiplex PCR, while the TCRdb copy is restricted to in-frame clones and leaves out a portion. Seen here are a few hundred thousand clones, less than 90% observed once, and the top ten hold under 3.5%. The sample comprised PBMCs or T cells enriched from blood (not recorded which). These TCRs come from a woman in her forties or fifties who had recovered from COVID-19. The CDR3 runs from the conserved cysteine through the conserved F or W. A D gene is named only where the DNA matches it firmly. The listing skips clone size in some rows; elsewhere it reads once, few, many or a size class.

D gene	V gene	J gene	clone size	CDR3 protein	CDR3 DNA
TRBD2	TRBV6-5	TRBJ2-1	-	CASRRTGTSRNEQFF	TGTGCCAGCAGGAGAACCGGGACTAGTCGGAATGAGCAGTTCTTC
-	TRBV30	TRBJ1-6	-	CAWSVSWDSSLGSPLHF	TGTGCCTGGAGTGTCTCCTGGGACTCAAGCCTAGGTTCACCCCTCCACTTT
-	TRBV7-2	TRBJ1-1	-	CASSLGQNTEAFF	TGTGCCAGCAGCTTAGGACAGAACACTGAAGCTTTCTTT
-	TRBV28	TRBJ1-5	-	CASSPNQPQHF	TGTGCCAGCAGTCCTAATCAGCCCCAGCATTTT
TRBD1	TRBV15	TRBJ1-1	-	CATSRVETGYTEAFF	TGTGCCACCAGCAGAGTTGAGACAGGGTACACTGAAGCTTTCTTT
-	TRBV21-1	TRBJ1-6	few	CARPTGPWSPLHF	TGTGCCAGACCCACAGGGCCATGGTCACCCCTCCACTTT
TRBD2	TRBV3-1/TRBV3-2	TRBJ2-7	-	CASSQDVIAGGYEQYF	TGTGCCAGCAGCCAAGACGTGATAGCGGGAGGGTACGAGCAGTACTTC
TRBD2	TRBV4-3	TRBJ2-7	-	CASSQEGLAGEQYF	TGCGCCAGCAGCCAAGAGGGACTAGCGGGCGAGCAGTACTTC
-	TRBV10-2	TRBJ2-5	-	CASSLQGLQRETQYF	TGCGCCAGCAGTCTACAGGGATTGCAACGAGAGACCCAGTACTTC
TRBD1	TRBV29-1	TRBJ1-2	-	CSVSDRGLYGYTF	TGCAGCGTTAGTGACAGGGGGCTATATGGCTACACCTTC
-	TRBV2	TRBJ1-2	-	CASSEGLAAGGYTF	TGTGCCAGCAGTGAAGGTTTGGCCGCGGGGGGCTACACCTTC
-	TRBV9	TRBJ1-3	-	CASSVGGGSSGNTIYF	TGTGCCAGCAGCGTAGGTGGGGGGAGCTCTGGAAACACCATATATTTT
-	TRBV28	TRBJ2-5	-	CASSSPRGVETQYF	TGTGCCAGCAGTTCCCCCCGGGGAGTGGAGACCCAGTACTTC
TRBD1	TRBV7-2	TRBJ2-5	-	CASSPDREWDETQYF	TGTGCCAGCAGCCCAGACAGGGAGTGGGACGAGACCCAGTACTTC
TRBD2	TRBV5-1	TRBJ2-3	-	CASSLAWPSGRTDTQYF	TGCGCCAGCAGCTTGGCATGGCCTAGCGGGAGAACAGATACGCAGTATTTT
-	TRBV3-1/TRBV3-2	TRBJ2-7	-	CASSRRGVLTYEQYF	TGTGCCAGCAGCCGACGCGGGGTCCTGACCTACGAGCAGTACTTC
-	TRBV30	TRBJ1-2	-	CAWSVAGYGYTF	TGTGCCTGGAGTGTAGCCGGGTATGGCTACACCTTC
-	TRBV19	TRBJ2-7	once	CASSTDMGNYEQYF	TGTGCCAGTAGTACCGACATGGGTAACTACGAGCAGTACTTC
-	TRBV4-3	TRBJ1-1	few	CASSHAGLMNTEAFF	TGCGCCAGCAGCCATGCGGGGCTCATGAACACTGAAGCTTTCTTT
-	TRBV5-1	TRBJ2-7	once	CASRSSGVSSYEQYF	TGCGCCAGCAGGTCCAGTGGAGTTAGCTCCTACGAGCAGTACTTC
-	TRBV7-2	TRBJ1-1	-	CASSPFGGRNTEAFF	TGTGCCAGCAGCCCGTTCGGGGGGAGGAACACTGAAGCTTTCTTT
-	TRBV2	TRBJ1-4	-	CASSDERFSRLFF	TGTGCCAGCAGTGATGAGCGTTTCTCGAGACTGTTTTTT
-	TRBV6-2/TRBV6-3	TRBJ1-2	-	CASSTPGRGYDYGYTF	TGTGCCAGCAGTACCCCCGGGAGGGGATATGACTATGGCTACACCTTC
-	TRBV29-1	TRBJ2-1	-	CSVTGYRVSYNEQFF	TGCAGCGTGACGGGATACAGGGTTTCCTACAATGAGCAGTTCTTC
TRBD2	TRBV7-2	TRBJ2-1	-	CASSSGGLAGGISYNEQFF	TGTGCCAGCAGCTCCGGGGGACTAGCGGGAGGGATCTCCTACAATGAGCAGTTCTTC
TRBD1	TRBV28	TRBJ1-5	-	CASSSTGNQPQHF	TGTGCCAGCAGCTCGACAGGGAATCAGCCCCAGCATTTT
TRBD2	TRBV3-1/TRBV3-2	TRBJ2-3	-	CASSRTSGSTDTQYF	TGTGCCAGCAGCCGGACTAGCGGTAGCACAGATACGCAGTATTTT
TRBD1	TRBV3-1/TRBV3-2	TRBJ2-2	-	CASSQYGQGATGELFF	TGTGCCAGCAGCCAATATGGACAGGGAGCCACCGGGGAGCTGTTTTTT
-	TRBV15	TRBJ1-6	few	CATSRDREALNSPLHF	TGTGCCACCAGCAGAGATCGTGAGGCCCTTAATTCACCCCTCCACTTT
-	TRBV6-5	TRBJ2-7	-	CASRSYSYEQYF	TGTGCCAGCAGGTCCTATTCCTACGAGCAGTACTTC
-	TRBV6-5	TRBJ1-2	-	CASSYRAGLDGYTF	TGTGCCAGCAGTTACAGGGCAGGGTTGGATGGCTACACCTTC
-	TRBV2	TRBJ1-1	once	CASSRGGDGTEAFF	TGTGCCAGCAGCCGAGGAGGGGATGGCACTGAAGCTTTCTTT
-	TRBV6-5	TRBJ2-7	-	CASNGGQDYEQYF	TGTGCCAGCAACGGAGGGCAGGACTACGAGCAGTACTTC
TRBD1	TRBV11-2	TRBJ2-7	-	CASSLRETGSHEQYF	TGTGCCAGCAGTTTAAGAGAGACAGGGTCCCACGAGCAGTACTTC
-	TRBV19	TRBJ2-6	-	CASSPLGAGAGANVLTF	TGTGCCAGTAGCCCTCTGGGAGCCGGGGCTGGGGCCAACGTCCTGACTTTC
TRBD2	TRBV5-1	TRBJ2-3	-	CASSSTGTSGSTDTQYF	TGCGCCAGCAGCTCGACCGGGACTAGCGGGAGCACAGATACGCAGTATTTT
-	TRBV7-2	TRBJ1-2	-	CASSLETVYGYTF	TGTGCCAGCAGCTTAGAGACAGTCTATGGCTACACCTTC
-	TRBV7-2	TRBJ2-5	-	CASSLSGIQETQYF	TGTGCCAGCAGCTTATCCGGGATTCAAGAGACCCAGTACTTC
-	TRBV20-1	TRBJ2-5	-	CSATREETQYF	TGCAGTGCTACTAGAGAAGAGACCCAGTACTTC
-	TRBV7-9	TRBJ1-1	-	CASRIDRSTEAFF	TGTGCCAGCAGAATCGACAGGTCCACTGAAGCTTTCTTT
TRBD1	TRBV5-6	TRBJ1-6	-	CASSDAGTGPYNSPLHF	TGTGCCAGCAGTGACGCCGGGACAGGTCCCTATAATTCACCCCTCCACTTT
TRBD2	TRBV7-3	TRBJ2-1	-	CASSLSLLAGVSEQFF	TGTGCCAGCAGCTTAAGTCTACTAGCGGGAGTATCCGAGCAGTTCTTC
-	TRBV4-3	TRBJ2-5	-	CASSQGLVKETQYF	TGCGCCAGCAGCCAAGGACTAGTAAAAGAGACCCAGTACTTC
-	TRBV4-1	TRBJ2-2	-	CASSLQGSEDTGELFF	TGCGCCAGCAGCCTCCAGGGGTCCGAGGACACCGGGGAGCTGTTTTTT
TRBD2	TRBV27	TRBJ2-2	-	CASSPGLAALNTGELFF	TGTGCCAGCAGCCCTGGACTAGCGGCCTTGAACACCGGGGAGCTGTTTTTT
-	TRBV7-3	TRBJ2-7	-	CASSRGSYEQYF	TGTGCCAGCAGTAGAGGGTCCTACGAGCAGTACTTC
-	TRBV5-1	TRBJ2-1	-	CASSLQWALNEQFF	TGCGCCAGCAGCTTGCAATGGGCCCTCAATGAGCAGTTCTTC
-	TRBV3-1/TRBV3-2	TRBJ1-3	-	CASSQFREVGNTIYF	TGTGCCAGCAGCCAATTTAGAGAAGTTGGAAACACCATATATTTT
-	TRBV28	TRBJ2-7	-	CASSLSQLRGYEQYF	TGTGCCAGCAGTTTATCACAGCTTAGGGGCTACGAGCAGTACTTC
-	TRBV28	TRBJ2-7	-	CASSSGTLKYF	TGTGCCAGCTCCTCCGGGACTCTTAAGTACTTC
TRBD1	TRBV27	TRBJ2-7	-	CASRNRDRGYEQYF	TGTGCCAGCCGTAACCGGGACAGGGGCTACGAGCAGTACTTC
TRBD1	TRBV6-6	TRBJ1-6	-	CASRGDSGNSPLHF	TGTGCCAGCAGAGGGGACAGTGGTAATTCACCCCTCCACTTT
TRBD2	TRBV18	TRBJ2-2	few	CASSKTSGSPPGELFF	TGTGCCAGCTCAAAGACTAGCGGGAGTCCTCCCGGGGAGCTGTTTTTT
TRBD2	TRBV20-1	TRBJ2-3	-	CSASSSAGGISTDTQYF	TGCAGTGCTAGTTCGTCCGCGGGAGGCATCAGCACAGATACGCAGTATTTT